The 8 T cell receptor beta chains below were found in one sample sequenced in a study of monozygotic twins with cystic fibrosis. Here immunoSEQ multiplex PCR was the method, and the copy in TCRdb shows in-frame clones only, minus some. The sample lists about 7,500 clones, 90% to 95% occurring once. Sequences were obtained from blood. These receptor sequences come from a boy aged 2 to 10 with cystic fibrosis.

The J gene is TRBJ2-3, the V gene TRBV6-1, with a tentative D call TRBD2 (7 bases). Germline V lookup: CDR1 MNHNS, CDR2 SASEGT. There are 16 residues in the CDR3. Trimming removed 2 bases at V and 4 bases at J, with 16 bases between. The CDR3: CASSEFVGGPSDTQYF. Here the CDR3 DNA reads TGTGCCAGCAGTGAATTCGTGGGGGGGCCCTCAGATACGCAGTATTTT.

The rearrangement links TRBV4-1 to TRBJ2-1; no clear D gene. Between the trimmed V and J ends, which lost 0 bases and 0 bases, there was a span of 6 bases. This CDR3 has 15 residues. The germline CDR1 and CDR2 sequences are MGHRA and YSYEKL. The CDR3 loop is CASSQESDSYNEQFF. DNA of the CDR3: TGCGCCAGCAGCCAAGAGTCGGACTCCTACAATGAGCAGTTCTTC.

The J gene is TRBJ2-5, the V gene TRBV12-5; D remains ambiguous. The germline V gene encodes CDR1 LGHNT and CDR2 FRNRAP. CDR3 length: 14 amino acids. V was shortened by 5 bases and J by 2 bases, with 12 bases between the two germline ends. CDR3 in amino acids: CASGDGRLQETQYF. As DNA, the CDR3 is TGTGCTAGTGGTGACGGACGGTTACAAGAGACCCAGTACTTC.

CDR3 coding DNA: TGCGCCAGCAGCTTGGAGATCACCTACGAGCAGTACTTC. The encoded protein is CASSLEITYEQYF. This chain joins TRBV5-1 and TRBJ2-7; no reliable D call. V was trimmed by 0 bases and J by 2 bases, leaving 6 bases between them. The length of the CDR3 is 13 residues. The germline CDR1 and CDR2 sequences are SGHRS and YFSETQ.

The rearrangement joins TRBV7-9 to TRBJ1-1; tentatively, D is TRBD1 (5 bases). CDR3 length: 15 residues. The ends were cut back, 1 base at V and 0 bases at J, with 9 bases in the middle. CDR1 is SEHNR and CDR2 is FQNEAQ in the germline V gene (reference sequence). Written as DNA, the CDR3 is TGTGCCAGCAGCTTAGTTCCGGGGGTGAACACTGAAGCTTTCTTT. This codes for CASSLVPGVNTEAFF. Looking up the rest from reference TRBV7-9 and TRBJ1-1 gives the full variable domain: DTGVSQNPRHKITKRGQNVTFRCDPISEHNRLYWYRQTLGQGPEFLTYFQNEAQLEKSRLLSDRFSAERPKGSFSTLEIQRTEQGDSAMYLCASSLVPGVNTEAFFGQGTRLTVV.

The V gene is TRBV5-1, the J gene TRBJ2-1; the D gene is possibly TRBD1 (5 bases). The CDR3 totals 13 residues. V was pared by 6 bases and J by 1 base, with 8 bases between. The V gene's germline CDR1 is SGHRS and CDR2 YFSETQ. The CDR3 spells CASNPGSYNEQFF. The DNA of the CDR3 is TGCGCCAGCAATCCAGGGTCCTACAATGAGCAGTTCTTC.

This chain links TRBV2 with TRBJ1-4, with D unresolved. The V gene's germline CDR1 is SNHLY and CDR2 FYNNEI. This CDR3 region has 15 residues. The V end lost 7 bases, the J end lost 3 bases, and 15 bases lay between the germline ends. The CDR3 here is CASTRRQNSNEKLFF. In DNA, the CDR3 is TGTGCCAGCACCCGAAGGCAGAACTCTAATGAAAAACTGTTTTTT.

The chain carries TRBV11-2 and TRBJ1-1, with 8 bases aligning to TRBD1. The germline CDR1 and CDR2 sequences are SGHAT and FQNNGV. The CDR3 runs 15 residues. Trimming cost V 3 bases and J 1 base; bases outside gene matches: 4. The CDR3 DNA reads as TGTGCCAGCAGCTTTACAGGGGGGGGGAACACTGAAGCTTTCTTT. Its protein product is CASSFTGGGNTEAFF.